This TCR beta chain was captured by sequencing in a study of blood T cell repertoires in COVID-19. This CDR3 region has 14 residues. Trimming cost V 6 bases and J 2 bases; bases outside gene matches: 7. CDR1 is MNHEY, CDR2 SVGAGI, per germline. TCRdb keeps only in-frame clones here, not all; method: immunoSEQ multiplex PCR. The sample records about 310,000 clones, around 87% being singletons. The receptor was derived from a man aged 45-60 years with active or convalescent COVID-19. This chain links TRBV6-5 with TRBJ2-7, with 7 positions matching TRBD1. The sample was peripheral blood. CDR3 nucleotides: TGTGCCAGCAGGAACCCAGGGGGAGCCTACGAGCAGTACTTC. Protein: CASRNPGGAYEQYF.